This T cell receptor (beta chain) stems from a study of blood T cell repertoires in COVID-19. As for the study in general: The cDNA or gDNA used as material had been derived from T cells, B-cell-depleted T cells, or PBMCs.

Seattle patients were enrolled during active infection and followed longitudinally. Profiled with immunoSEQ multiplex PCR; TCRdb holds only in-frame clones, not every one. The sample holds 90,000 or so clones, approximately 88% seen once. The TCR sequence derives from a woman aged 60-70 years with COVID-19, enrolled during active disease. The source material was peripheral blood.

This chain's CDR3 is CRGQTGYGYTF. The CDR3 bases are TGCAGAGGACAGACAGGCTATGGCTACACCTTC. This sequence joins TRBV20-1 and TRBJ1-2, with a tentative D call TRBD1 (6 bases). In germline, CDR1 is DFQATT, CDR2 SNEGSKA (reference sequence). This CDR3 contains 11 residues.